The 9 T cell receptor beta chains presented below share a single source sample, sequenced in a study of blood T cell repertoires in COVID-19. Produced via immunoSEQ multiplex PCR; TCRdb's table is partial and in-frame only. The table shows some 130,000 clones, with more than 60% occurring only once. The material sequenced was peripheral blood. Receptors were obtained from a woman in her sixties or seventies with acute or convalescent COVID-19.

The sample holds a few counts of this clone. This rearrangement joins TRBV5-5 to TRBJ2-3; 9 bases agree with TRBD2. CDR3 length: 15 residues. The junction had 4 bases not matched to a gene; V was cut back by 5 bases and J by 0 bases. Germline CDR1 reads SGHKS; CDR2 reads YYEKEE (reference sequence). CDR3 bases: TGTGCCAGCAGGCGGGAGGGCTCTAGCACAGATACGCAGTATTTT. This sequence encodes CASRREGSSTDTQYF.

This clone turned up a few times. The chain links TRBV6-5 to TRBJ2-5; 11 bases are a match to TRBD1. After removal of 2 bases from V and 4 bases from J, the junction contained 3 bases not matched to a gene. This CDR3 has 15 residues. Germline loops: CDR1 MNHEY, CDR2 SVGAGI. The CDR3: CASSYMGQGGETQYF. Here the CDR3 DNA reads TGTGCCAGCAGTTACATGGGACAGGGGGGAGAGACCCAGTACTTC.

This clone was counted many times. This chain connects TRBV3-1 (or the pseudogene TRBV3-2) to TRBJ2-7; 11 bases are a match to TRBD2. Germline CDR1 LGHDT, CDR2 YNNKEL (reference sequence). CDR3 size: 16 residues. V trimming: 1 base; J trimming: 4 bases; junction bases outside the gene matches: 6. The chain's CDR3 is CASSQAPTSGMYEQYF. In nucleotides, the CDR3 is TGTGCCAGCAGCCAAGCTCCGACTAGCGGGATGTACGAGCAGTACTTC.

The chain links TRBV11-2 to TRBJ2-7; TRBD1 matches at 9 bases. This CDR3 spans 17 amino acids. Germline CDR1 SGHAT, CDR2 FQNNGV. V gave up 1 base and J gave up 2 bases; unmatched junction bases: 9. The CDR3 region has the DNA TGTGCCAGCAGCTTAGTAAGAGGACAGGGGCAGCCCTACGAGCAGTACTTC. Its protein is CASSLVRGQGQPYEQYF.

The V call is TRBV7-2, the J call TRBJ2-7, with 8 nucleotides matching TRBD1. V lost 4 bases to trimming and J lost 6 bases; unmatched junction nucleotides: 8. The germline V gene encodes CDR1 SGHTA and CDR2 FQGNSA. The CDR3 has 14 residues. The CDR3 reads CASSSGTGGVEQYF. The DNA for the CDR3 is TGTGCCAGCAGCTCAGGGACAGGTGGTGTCGAGCAGTACTTC.

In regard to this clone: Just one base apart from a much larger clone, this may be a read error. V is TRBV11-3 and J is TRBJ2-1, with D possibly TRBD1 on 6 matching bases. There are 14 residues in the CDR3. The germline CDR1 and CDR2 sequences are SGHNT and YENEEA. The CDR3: CTSSLTGSYNEQFF. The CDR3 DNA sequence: TGTACCAGCAGCTTAACAGGGTCCTACAATGAGCAGTTCTTC.

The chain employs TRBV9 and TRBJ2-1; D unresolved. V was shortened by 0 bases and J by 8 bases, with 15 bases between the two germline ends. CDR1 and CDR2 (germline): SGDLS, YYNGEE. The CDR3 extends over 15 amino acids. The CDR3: CASSVVVGSMHEQFF. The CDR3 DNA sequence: TGTGCCAGCAGCGTAGTGGTCGGTTCGATGCATGAGCAGTTCTTC.

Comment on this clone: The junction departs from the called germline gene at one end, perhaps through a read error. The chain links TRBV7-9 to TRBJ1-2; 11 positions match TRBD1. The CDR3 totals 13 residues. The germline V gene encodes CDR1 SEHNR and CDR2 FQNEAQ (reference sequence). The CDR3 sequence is CASLARTGGSLLF. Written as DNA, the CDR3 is TGTGCCAGCCTAGCCCGGACAGGGGGCTCGCTTCTCTTC.

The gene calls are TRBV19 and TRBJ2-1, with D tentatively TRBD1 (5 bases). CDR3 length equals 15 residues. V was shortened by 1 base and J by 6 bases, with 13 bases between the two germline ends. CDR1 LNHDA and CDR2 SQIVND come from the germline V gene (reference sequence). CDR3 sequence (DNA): TGTGCCAGTAGTATAGGGACCAGGGTAGGCAATGAGCAGTTCTTC. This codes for CASSIGTRVGNEQFF.